Presented here are 32 T cell receptor beta chains from one specimen sequenced in a study of neurological immune-mediated disorders. TCRdb called the 5' RACE reads again in MiXCR, with one record for every CDR3 protein. This repertoire shows about 24,000 distinct CDR3 sequences, approximately 7% found once; its top ten account for 4% to 5.5%. Sequencing input: PBMCs. All receptors come from a woman aged 40 to 55 in good health.

This clonotype has a count of ten or more. The junction does not match germline at one end; this may be a read error. The chain carries TRBV5-6 and TRBJ2-6, with D tentatively TRBD1 (5 bases). The length of the CDR3 is 15 residues. Per the germline V gene, CDR1 is SGHDT and CDR2 is YYEEEE. The CDR3 region has the DNA TGTGCCAGCAGCTTCATAAGCTCTGGGGCCAACGTCCCGACTTTC. It encodes CASSFISSGANVPTF.

There are many counts of this clonotype. The genes are TRBV5-1 and TRBJ2-7; 9 positions match TRBD1. This CDR3 is 14 amino acids long. Germline-derived CDR1 and CDR2 are SGHRS and YFSETQ. Trimming removed 4 bases from V and 3 bases from J; junction bases left unmatched: 5. Written as DNA, the CDR3 is TGCGCCAGCAGCGGACAGGGGAGCCTCTACGAGCAGTACTTC. Translating gives CASSGQGSLYEQYF. Full variable domain (missing parts from reference TRBV5-1 and TRBJ2-7): KAGVTQTPRYLIKTRGQQVTLSCSPISGHRSVSWYQQTPGQGLQFLFEYFSETQRNKGNFPGRFSGRQFSNSRSEMNVSTLELGDSALYLCASSGQGSLYEQYFGPGTRLTVT.

This clonotype has ten or more counts. The chain couples TRBV20-1 to TRBJ2-3; TRBD2 matches 7 bases. V lost 6 bases to trimming and J lost 2 bases; unmatched junction nucleotides: 5. CDR3 length equals 13 residues. Germline V lookup: CDR1 DFQATT, CDR2 SNEGSKA (reference sequence). DNA of the CDR3: TGCAGTGCCACTAGCGACCCCACAGATACGCAGTATTTT. It yields the protein CSATSDPTDTQYF.

This clonotype has a count of ten or more. The J gene is TRBJ1-1, the V gene TRBV6-6; weak D call: TRBD1 (6 bases). The V gene lost 4 bases and the J gene lost 3 bases, with 24 bases spanning the gap. Per the germline V gene, CDR1 is MNHNY and CDR2 is SVGAGI (reference sequence). CDR3 size: 18 residues. CDR3 region: CASSSTGTRLVRDTEAFF. Written as DNA, the CDR3 is TGTGCCAGCAGTTCTACAGGGACGCGCTTGGTGAGGGACACTGAAGCTTTCTTT.

Many counts were recorded for this clonotype. The V call is TRBV5-1, the J call TRBJ1-3, with D perhaps matching TRBD1 (5 bases). CDR1 and CDR2 from the germline V gene are SGHRS and YFSETQ. Between the trimmed V and J ends, which lost 3 bases and 8 bases, there was a span of 21 bases. This CDR3 region has 16 residues. The CDR3 coding sequence is TGCGCCAGCAGCTCCGAGGGCAGGGAAAATCGGCACACCATATATTTT. Its translation is CASSSEGRENRHTIYF.

This clonotype was seen ten or more times. CDR3 in amino acids: CAISESGVSGANVLTF. In nucleotides, the CDR3 is TGTGCCATCAGTGAGTCGGGGGTGTCTGGGGCCAACGTCCTGACTTTC. This chain links TRBV10-3 with TRBJ2-6, with D perhaps given as TRBD1 or TRBD2 (5 bases each). Germline values: CDR1 ENHRY, CDR2 SYGVKD. The CDR3 consists of 16 residues. Trimming removed 0 bases from V and 1 base from J, with 7 bases in between.

In this sample, this clonotype turned up many times. The J gene is TRBJ2-3, the V gene TRBV5-1; 7 bases line up with TRBD2. Germline V gene lookup returns CDR1 SGHRS and CDR2 YFSETQ. V was pared by 0 bases and J by 8 bases, with 9 bases of the junction left unmatched. The CDR3 contains 15 residues. CDR3 sequence: CASSLAQRGRGTQYF. The DNA of the CDR3 is TGCGCCAGCAGCTTGGCCCAGCGGGGAAGGGGTACGCAGTATTTT.

The rearrangement links TRBV20-1 to TRBJ2-3; perhaps TRBD2 as D (6 bases). CDR1 is DFQATT and CDR2 is SNEGSKA in the germline V gene (reference sequence). Trimming stripped 3 bases from V and 5 bases from J, with 15 bases between. This CDR3 is 14 amino acids long. The CDR3 nucleotides read TGCAGTGCTAGTAGCCTCAAGGAGGGAGATACGCAGTATTTT. It is translated as CSASSLKEGDTQYF.

This clonotype was counted many times. The rearrangement uses TRBV28 and TRBJ1-5; perhaps TRBD1 as D (5 bases). V was shortened by 3 bases and J by 3 bases, with 9 bases between the two germline ends. Germline lookup yields CDR1 MDHEN and CDR2 SYDVKM. The CDR3 consists of 14 residues. The CDR3 is CASSLSGSNQPQHF. The CDR3 DNA reads as TGTGCCAGCAGTTTGTCAGGGTCCAATCAGCCCCAGCATTTT.

This clonotype was detected many times. The rearrangement joins TRBV5-6 to TRBJ2-5, with 9 bases matching TRBD1. Germline lookup yields CDR1 SGHDT and CDR2 YYEEEE. Trimming took 1 base from V and 1 from J; bases not matched to a gene: 5. CDR3 length equals 16 residues. Written as DNA, the CDR3 is TGTGCCAGCAGCTTGTTAGGGACAGGGTTCCAAGAGACCCAGTACTTC. Translation: CASSLLGTGFQETQYF. Variable domain in full (rest from reference TRBV5-6 and TRBJ2-5): DAGVTQSPTHLIKTRGQQVTLRCSPKSGHDTVSWYQQALGQGPQFIFQYYEEEERQRGNFPDRFSGHQFPNYSSELNVNALLLGDSALYLCASSLLGTGFQETQYFGPGTRLLVL.

Ten or more counts support this clonotype. The chain couples TRBV20-1 to TRBJ2-1, with 10 bases fitting TRBD2. Germline lookup yields CDR1 DFQATT and CDR2 SNEGSKA (reference sequence). The V and J ends lost 5 bases and 3 bases, in that order; junction bases with no gene match: 13. The CDR3 sequence is 17 residues long. CDR3 in amino acids: CSARDSGGPGLYNEQFF. The CDR3 DNA reads TGCAGTGCTCGGGATAGCGGGGGGCCAGGACTCTACAATGAGCAGTTCTTC.

This clonotype showed up just a few times. V is TRBV28 and J is TRBJ2-7, with D possibly being TRBD2 (5 bases). This CDR3 is built from 15 residues. From germline, CDR1 is MDHEN and CDR2 SYDVKM. Between the trimmed V and J ends, which lost 5 bases and 2 bases, there was a span of 16 bases. CDR3 bases: TGTGCCAGCAGTCCCCTACGGACGGGGACCTACGAGCAGTACTTC. This gives the protein CASSPLRTGTYEQYF.

This clonotype was seen repeatedly, ten times or more. This chain connects TRBV6-6 to TRBJ2-7, with D perhaps TRBD1 or TRBD2 (5 bases each). Trimming left V 6 bases short and J 6 bases short, with 18 bases between. The CDR3 covers 14 residues. Germline CDR1 is MNHNY and CDR2 is SVGAGI (reference sequence). The CDR3 spells CASRGSGTGLEQYF. The CDR3 DNA reads as TGTGCCAGCAGGGGATCCGGGACGGGGCTCGAGCAGTACTTC.

This clonotype was seen a few times. V usage is TRBV5-1 and J usage is TRBJ2-3; D tentatively reads TRBD1 or TRBD2 (5 bases each). The CDR3 sequence is 15 residues long. Trimming removed 4 bases at V and 6 bases at J, with 18 bases between. CDR1 SGHRS and CDR2 YFSETQ come from the germline V gene. The CDR3 DNA reads as TGCGCCAGCAGCGCCGGGAAGGGGAGAGTGGATACGCAGTATTTT. This sequence encodes CASSAGKGRVDTQYF.

This clonotype was counted ten times or more. This chain links TRBV5-1 with TRBJ2-2; D is undetermined. Germline-derived CDR1 and CDR2 are SGHRS and YFSETQ. V was clipped by 4 bases and J by 6 bases, with 19 bases between them. CDR3 length equals 16 residues. The CDR3 here is CASSPPLESLPGELFF. DNA of the CDR3: TGCGCCAGCAGCCCCCCCTTGGAGTCCCTGCCCGGGGAGCTGTTTTTT. Looking up the rest from reference TRBV5-1 and TRBJ2-2 gives the full variable domain: KAGVTQTPRYLIKTRGQQVTLSCSPISGHRSVSWYQQTPGQGLQFLFEYFSETQRNKGNFPGRFSGRQFSNSRSEMNVSTLELGDSALYLCASSPPLESLPGELFFGEGSRLTVL.

This clonotype was counted ten times or more. The genes are TRBV7-8 and TRBJ2-7, with TRBD2 matching over 9 bases. This CDR3 contains 16 residues. Germline CDR1 SGHVS, CDR2 FQNEAQ. Losses at the gene ends were 5 bases for V and 5 bases for J; bases not matched to a gene: 13. The CDR3 here is CASSSPKASGNNEQYF. As DNA, the CDR3 is TGTGCCAGCAGCAGCCCCAAGGCTAGCGGGAACAACGAGCAGTACTTC. Filled out from reference TRBV7-8 and TRBJ2-7, the complete variable domain reads GAGVSQSPRYKVAKRGQDVALRCDPISGHVSLFWYQQALGQGPEFLTYFQNEAQLDKSGLPSDRFFAERPEGSVSTLKIQRTQQEDSAVYLCASSSPKASGNNEQYFGPGTRLTVT.

This clonotype was counted ten times or more. This chain connects TRBV7-2 to TRBJ2-7; D gene unclear. The V gene lost 2 bases and the J gene lost 5 bases, with 13 bases spanning the gap. There are 14 residues in the CDR3. Germline V gene lookup returns CDR1 SGHTA and CDR2 FQGNSA. The CDR3 nucleotides are TGTGCCAGCAGCTTATCGGGCAGAATTCACGAGCAGTACTTC. This codes for CASSLSGRIHEQYF.

Many counts were recorded for this clonotype. CDR3 in DNA: TGTGCCAGTAGTGGAGCAGGGTCTCAGGAGTACTTC. Translated, it gives CASSGAGSQEYF. V gene TRBV19 combines with J gene TRBJ2-4; maybe TRBD1 (5 bases). Germline assignment: CDR1 LNHDA and CDR2 SQIVND (reference sequence). The CDR3 loop spans 12 amino acids. The V end lost 5 bases, the J end lost 14 bases, and 16 bases lay between the germline ends.

In this sample, this clonotype turned up many times. V usage is TRBV20-1 and J usage is TRBJ2-1; possibly TRBD2 for D (6 bases). The germline V and J ends were trimmed by 3 bases and 3 bases, with 12 bases remaining between them. The CDR3 has 14 residues. Per the germline V gene, CDR1 is DFQATT and CDR2 is SNEGSKA (reference sequence). The CDR3 region is CSASSGLNYNEQFF. CDR3 DNA: TGCAGTGCTAGTTCGGGACTCAACTACAATGAGCAGTTCTTC.

This clonotype occurred many times. The rearrangement links TRBV5-1 to TRBJ1-2; maybe TRBD1 (5 bases). The V end was cut by 0 bases, the J end by 7 bases, with 13 bases between. This CDR3 spans 14 amino acids. Germline CDR1 reads SGHRS; CDR2 reads YFSETQ. As DNA, the CDR3 is TGCGCCAGCAGCTTGGTTACTGGGGGAGTTGGCTACACCTTC. Protein: CASSLVTGGVGYTF.

This clonotype was seen ten or more times. The CDR3 region is CSAGGAVSSYEQYF. The CDR3 DNA reads TGCAGTGCTGGGGGTGCGGTTTCCTCCTACGAGCAGTACTTC. The chain links TRBV20-1 to TRBJ2-7; D is tentatively TRBD1 or TRBD2 (5 bases each). This CDR3 comprises 14 residues. Germline values: CDR1 DFQATT, CDR2 SNEGSKA (reference sequence). With 5 bases removed from V and 0 bases from J, the gap between germline ends came to 14 bases.

This clonotype came up a few times. CDR3: CASSVVVDTGELFF. The CDR3 nucleotides read TGTGCCAGCAGCGTAGTAGTCGACACCGGGGAGCTGTTTTTT. The chain combines TRBV9 with TRBJ2-2; no firm D call. Per germline, CDR1 SGDLS and CDR2 YYNGEE. Trimming cost V 0 bases and J 3 bases, with 6 bases left between them. The CDR3 consists of 14 residues.

This clonotype was seen at least ten times. V gene TRBV20-1 combines with J gene TRBJ2-7; tentatively, D is TRBD1 (5 bases). V lost 4 bases to trimming and J lost 3 bases, with 16 bases between them. The CDR3 has 14 residues. Germline CDR1 reads DFQATT; CDR2 reads SNEGSKA (reference sequence). Here the CDR3 DNA reads TGCAGTGCTACAAACCAGGGAAATATCTACGAGCAGTACTTC. Amino acids: CSATNQGNIYEQYF.

This clonotype was recorded a few times. The chain carries TRBV5-4 and TRBJ2-7; D gene ambiguous. Trimming shortened V by 4 bases and J by 2 bases, and 16 bases separated the two germline ends. Per germline, CDR1 SGHNT and CDR2 YYREEE (reference sequence). This CDR3 spans 15 amino acids. CDR3 sequence: CASSVGSANTYEQYF. In nucleotides, the CDR3 is TGTGCCAGCAGCGTGGGTTCGGCTAACACCTACGAGCAGTACTTC.

The table lists this clonotype with many counts. The V call is TRBV10-3, the J call TRBJ2-5; possible D gene TRBD1, 6 bases. CDR1 and CDR2 from the germline V gene are ENHRY and SYGVKD. Trimming shortened V by 7 bases and J by 2 bases, and 17 bases separated the two germline ends. CDR3 length equals 15 residues. The CDR3 loop is CAIIGQRTYQETQYF. DNA for the CDR3: TGTGCCATCATAGGACAGCGCACATATCAAGAGACCCAGTACTTC.

This clonotype was detected ten times or more. V and J are TRBV20-1 and TRBJ2-7; 8 bases fit TRBD1. The CDR3 length is 17 residues. The germline CDR1 and CDR2 sequences are DFQATT and SNEGSKA (reference sequence). After removal of 0 bases from V and 6 bases from J, the junction contained 16 bases not matched to a gene. The CDR3 protein is CSARDLKGVQGAGEQYF. The CDR3 nucleotides read TGCAGTGCTAGAGATCTCAAGGGGGTCCAGGGGGCGGGCGAGCAGTACTTC.

This clonotype was detected ten times or more. CDR3 protein: CASSSGAWVLTFESYEQYF. CDR3 in DNA: TGTGCCAGCAGCTCAGGCGCCTGGGTTTTGACTTTCGAGAGCTACGAGCAGTACTTC. The chain has TRBV7-9 and TRBJ2-7; D uncertain. CDR1 SEHNR and CDR2 FQNEAQ come from the germline V gene (reference sequence). This CDR3 region has 19 residues. Trimming pared 4 bases from V and 3 bases from J, leaving 28 bases between.

This clonotype has at least ten counts. The chain couples TRBV5-1 to TRBJ2-2; D might be TRBD2 (6 bases). The V and J ends lost 7 bases and 5 bases respectively, with 18 bases between them. The CDR3 consists of 15 residues. Per germline, CDR1 SGHRS and CDR2 YFSETQ. This chain's CDR3 is CASGAIPGLTGELFF. CDR3 in DNA: TGCGCCAGCGGGGCTATCCCGGGACTGACCGGGGAGCTGTTTTTT.

This clonotype has at least ten counts. A read error may account for a junction end that differs from germline. J is TRBJ2-1 and V is TRBV7-7; possibly TRBD2 for D (5 bases). The CDR3 consists of 15 residues. Germline V gene lookup returns CDR1 SSHAT and CDR2 FNYEAQ (reference sequence). The chain's CDR3 is CASSLGGPRDNEQFF. The DNA for the CDR3 is TGTGCTAGCAGCCTGGGTGGCCCGCGGGACAATGAGCAGTTCTTC.

This clonotype has at least ten counts. V and J are TRBV5-1 and TRBJ2-5; D is ambiguous. The V end lost 4 bases, the J end lost 5 bases, and 9 bases lay between the germline ends. The CDR3 totals 12 residues. Germline CDR1 reads SGHRS; CDR2 reads YFSETQ. This CDR3 is CASSRAGETQYF. The DNA of the CDR3 is TGCGCCAGCAGCCGCGCCGGGGAGACCCAGTACTTC.

There are many counts of this clonotype. The chain uses TRBV6-1 and TRBJ2-2; TRBD2 might be the D (5 bases). From germline, CDR1 is MNHNS and CDR2 SASEGT. The CDR3 extends over 16 amino acids. Trimming took off 3 bases at V and 1 base at J, with 12 bases between the two ends. The CDR3 bases are TGTGCCAGCAGTGATCCAGGACTCATGAACACCGGGGAGCTGTTTTTT. The encoded protein is CASSDPGLMNTGELFF.

In this sample, this clonotype turned up many times. The chain has TRBV21-1 and TRBJ1-1. TRBV21-1 is recorded as a pseudogene. The CDR3 sequence is 13 residues long. CDR3 bases: TGTGCCAGCAGCAAAGTAGGAGTTGGAGGAGCTTTCTTT. Amino acid sequence: CASSKVGVGGAFF.